This T cell receptor (beta chain) appears in the sequencing data of a study of blood T cell repertoires in COVID-19. Study summary: Both acute and convalescent COVID-19 samples were obtained from the United States, Italy and Spain.

In the study's own analysis: For nucleated cells, counts were estimated from reference gene primer amplification. TCRdb keeps only in-frame clones here, not all; method: immunoSEQ multiplex PCR. V, J and clone size derive from that table, while D and trimming were established from the DNA sequence. Of over 200,000 clones detected, about nine tenths appear once; the ten largest clones hold roughly 3%. While infection was still active, Seattle patients were enrolled and then followed longitudinally. This CDR3 spans 13 amino acids. J gave up 7 bases and V 6 bases, and 6 bases lay outside the gene matches. CDR1 and CDR2 from the germline V gene are LNHDA and SQIVND (reference sequence).

The sample was peripheral blood. The J gene is TRBJ1-5, the V gene TRBV19; 7 bases map to TRBD1. The TCR sequence derives from a man aged 25-45 years with COVID-19, enrolled during active disease. The CDR3 region is CASSAQGHQPQHF. The CDR3 DNA is TGTGCCAGTAGCGCACAGGGGCACCAGCCCCAGCATTTT.